This entry is about one T cell receptor beta chain. The antigen it binds to is not known. Base-call qualities are not available, and no considerably larger clone is one nucleotide away. Donors were 40 or so systemically healthy Caucasian individuals from Russia aged roughly 6 to 90 years. Ten milliliters of peripheral blood were collected from each donor into EDTA-treated Vacutainer tubes. Ficoll-Paque density-gradient centrifugation was used to isolate PBMCs, with at least 7 million obtained per sample. Trizol reagent was used to extract total RNA from the PBMCs, yielding at least 5.5 micrograms per sample. For every donor, flow cytometry on a PBMC aliquot measured the percentage of naive CD45RAhigh/CD27high T cells. This sample stems from a study of blood T cells in healthy people across ages (dated by TCRdb to 2015 to 2017). Notes on the research overall: Template switching captured roughly one uniquely barcoded TCR beta cDNA molecule per two T cells in model experiments. Four age groups were formed from the donors: young (average roughly 15 years), middle-aged (approximately 40), aged (around 68) and long-lived (more than 75). To track age-related changes in TCR beta repertoire diversity, the study relied on deep sequencing normalized with unique cDNA molecular identifiers. Donors of different ages were randomly distributed across sequencing lanes to avoid experimental bias. Using the same blood draw, the study looked at two additional independent replicas of 1 million unique cDNA reads for two donors, one aged 18 to 29 and the other aged 80 or older.

The CDR3 covers 14 residues, taking in both the cysteine and the phenylalanine. Left in the record is the CDR3 DNA by itself, 42 bases read in frame from the first base. V is pared back by 7 bases and J by 5 bases, with 15 bases lying between the germline termini. CDR1 and CDR2 are drawn from the germline V gene (reference sequence): MNHNY, SVGAGI. The library was generated by 5' RACE. Sequencer: Illumina HiSeq 2500. A second roughly 6 to 12 cycle PCR used a sample-barcoded 5' primer and a J-beta primer mix. A unique molecular identifier was introduced onto each TCR beta cDNA molecule by a template-switch 5' adaptor carrying 12 random nucleotides. At least 2.5 million CDR3-containing paired-end reads were obtained from each sample. The Mint cDNA synthesis kit, primed by a TRBC-specific oligonucleotide, was used to synthesize first-strand cDNA from all RNA. Following uracil-DNA glycosylase treatment, a first 18-cycle PCR with universal primers M1SS and BC2_uni_R was performed on all cDNA. In the authors' own workflow: For normalization, 1 million high-quality reads, each with a distinct molecular identifier, were randomly selected from each sample. Reads with shared molecular identifiers were discarded instead of being binned into consensus sequences. CDR3 identification, clonotype clustering and error correction used MiTCR with a Q25 quality threshold and the strictest error-elimination algorithm. A nonparametric unseen species model using Euler transformation provided a lower-bound estimate of total TCR beta diversity. Using fastp at Q25 and MiXCR, TCRdb reprocessed the public reads and kept productive beta chains. Each record represents a unique CDR3 protein, reported with the most common genes and DNA among its rows. The V and J calls reflect TCRdb's pipeline rather than the authors' work. This sample holds hundreds of thousands of distinct CDR3 sequences; 40% to 65% were observed only once. Together, the top ten hold approximately 12% of the sample.

Study-level results and caveats: Since profiling was done on bulk unsorted PBMCs, naive and antigen-experienced compartments could not be conclusively compared. Observed TCR beta diversity correlated strongly with the percentage of naive T cells measured by flow cytometry. Total diversity estimates from one million sequenced T cells were considered lower bounds and underestimates. As age increased, observed TCR beta diversity per million T cells dropped in a roughly linear way, and a significant reduction was already evident by age around 41. Donor CMV infection status was unknown, potentially confounding age-related changes in expanded clonotypes. The long-lived group showed more naive CD4+ T cells, fewer expanded clones and increased TCR diversity than the aged group, suggesting age selection.

The clonotype originates from an elderly woman in good health. Here the chain combines TRBV6-6 and TRBJ2-1, and possibly TRBD2, on 5 matching bases. Input material: blood. The nucleotide sequence reads as follows: TGTGCCAGCATTCAGCGGCAAAGTGACAATGAGCAGTTCTTC. This encodes CASIQRQSDNEQFF.